The following is a TCR beta chain sequence with its context. Its target is unknown. This sample was included in a study of OX40 agonist ivuxolimab in advanced cancers. Across the whole study: Hepatocellular carcinoma, melanoma, renal cell or head and neck cancer affected the dose-escalation patients. Three patients had partial responses: one hepatocellular carcinoma, two cutaneous melanoma. The study, taken as a whole, reports: Expanded clones were, on average, more numerous among CD8+ T cells than CD4+. Which antigen the expanded peripheral T cells recognized is unknown.

Sequenced by immunoSEQ multiplex PCR; TCRdb stores in-frame clones only, minus some. This table has about 73,000 clones, over 75% appearing once. Between the trimmed V and J ends, which lost 6 bases and 4 bases, there was a span of 18 bases. Germline CDR1 is SGHRS and CDR2 is YFSETQ. This CDR3 has 15 amino acids. The V gene is TRBV5-1, the J gene TRBJ2-3; TRBD1 or TRBD2 may be the D gene (5 bases each). The specimen was CD4+ or CD8+ T cells sorted from blood, collected in a trial of the OX40 agonist ivuxolimab. The receptor was isolated from an adult with an advanced solid tumor such as melanoma, head and neck, liver or kidney cancer. The CDR3 bases are TGCGCCAGCACCCGGGATAACCCACAGGCAGATACGCAGTATTTT. Protein product: CASTRDNPQADTQYF.